Below, 17 T cell receptor beta chains from the same sample are listed, as sequenced in a study of blood T cells in healthy people across ages. Sample-barcoded 5' priming and a J-beta primer mix drove a second PCR of 7 to 11 cycles. TCRdb reanalysed the 5' RACE reads using MiXCR and keeps one entry per CDR3 protein. The data hold about 570,000 distinct CDR3 sequences, with roughly 28% observed a single time. Specimen: blood. These receptors were taken from an older woman in good health.

The chain couples TRBV12-3 or TRBV12-4 to TRBJ2-5, with TRBD1 matching 10 bases. This CDR3 has 16 residues. J gave up 5 bases and V 5 bases, and 11 bases lay outside the gene matches. The DNA for the CDR3 is TGTGCCAGCAGTCCCAGGGGGACAGGGGTGTCGGAGACCCAGTACTTC. Its translation is CASSPRGTGVSETQYF.

This clonotype was detected a few times. The chain carries TRBV7-3 and TRBJ1-1; D ambiguous. The CDR3 contains 13 residues. Germline values: CDR1 SGHTA, CDR2 FQGTGA. Trimming stripped 6 bases from V and 1 base from J, with 9 bases between. The CDR3 region is CASRLTSNTEAFF. The DNA for the CDR3 is TGTGCCAGCAGACTAACTTCGAACACTGAAGCTTTCTTT.

There are a few counts of this clonotype. The chain couples TRBV29-1 to TRBJ1-2; 9 bases are a match to TRBD1. V was clipped by 3 bases and J by 8 bases; unmatched bases: 7. Per germline, CDR1 SQVTM and CDR2 ANQGSEA. There are 13 residues in the CDR3. CDR3 residues: CSVDPTGGSGYTF. Written as DNA, the CDR3 is TGCAGCGTTGACCCGACAGGGGGAAGCGGCTACACCTTC. The full variable domain, with the rest looked up from reference TRBV29-1 and TRBJ1-2, is SAVISQKPSRDICQRGTSLTIQCQVDSQVTMMFWYRQQPGQSLTLIATANQGSEATYESGFVIDKFPISRPNLTFSTLTVSNMSPEDSSIYLCSVDPTGGSGYTFGSGTRLTVV.

As to this clonotype: One end of the junction does not line up with germline, which may come from a read error. The chain couples TRBV27 to TRBJ1-5; D remains ambiguous. Germline V gene lookup returns CDR1 MNHEY and CDR2 SMNVEV (reference sequence). The CDR3 runs to 15 residues. CDR3 region: CAGSYEGLDNQPQHF. The DNA of the CDR3 is TGTGCCGGCAGTTATGAGGGTCTGGACAATCAGCCCCAGCATTTT.

This clonotype came up a few times. The chain has TRBV7-2 and TRBJ2-5, with 9 positions matching TRBD1. The J call may be mistaken, given a closer DNA end match to TRBJ2-1. Germline loops: CDR1 SGHTA, CDR2 FQGNSA. This CDR3 spans 15 amino acids. In nucleotides, the CDR3 is TGTGCCAGCAGCCGCCGGGACAGGGCCTACAATGAGCAGTTCTTC. Translation gives CASSRRDRAYNEQFF.

V gene TRBV6-2 or TRBV6-3 combines with J gene TRBJ2-5; TRBD2 matches at 12 bases. Germline loops: CDR1 MNHEY, CDR2 SVGEGT. The V segment lost 5 bases and the J segment 7 bases; nucleotides outside the gene matches: 11. This CDR3 has 16 amino acids. The CDR3 region has the DNA TGTGCCAGCAGTACCAGGACTAGCGGGGTCAAAGGGACCCAGTACTTC. Amino acid sequence: CASSTRTSGVKGTQYF.

The sample holds a few counts of this clonotype. The chain carries TRBV29-1 and TRBJ2-1; D is possibly TRBD2 (6 bases). V was shortened by 4 bases and J by 6 bases, with 16 bases between the two germline ends. The CDR3 is 14 amino acids. Per the germline V gene, CDR1 is SQVTM and CDR2 is ANQGSEA. CDR3 in DNA: TGCAGCGTTGTGGGGGGTACCCAAAGCAATGAGCAGTTCTTC. This gives the protein CSVVGGTQSNEQFF.

The chain is built from TRBV18 and TRBJ2-5; possible D gene TRBD1, 6 bases. Trimming left V 5 bases short and J 4 bases short, with 17 bases between. Germline assignment: CDR1 KGHSH and CDR2 LQKENI. The CDR3 has 15 amino acids. The CDR3 reads CASSINRVRGETQYF. In DNA, the CDR3 is TGTGCCAGCTCAATCAACAGGGTGAGAGGAGAGACCCAGTACTTC.

Ten or more counts support this clonotype. Germline is not matched at one junction end, which may reflect a read error. The chain carries TRBV5-5 and TRBJ2-1; D is perhaps TRBD2 (5 bases). The CDR3 runs to 11 residues. Germline V lookup: CDR1 SGHKS, CDR2 YYEKEE (reference sequence). The CDR3 DNA reads as TGTGCCAGCAGCTTGGTCCTTTCGGAGGTCTTC. This translates into CASSLVLSEVF.

This chain uses TRBV5-1 with TRBJ2-2; D is perhaps TRBD1 (5 bases). V was clipped by 7 bases and J by 1 base, with 11 bases between them. Germline V gene data show CDR1 as SGHRS and CDR2 as YFSETQ. This CDR3 comprises 14 residues. CDR3 amino acids: CASARDRNTGELFF. In DNA form, the CDR3 reads TGCGCCAGCGCCAGAGACAGGAACACCGGGGAGCTGTTTTTT.

V and J are TRBV5-1 and TRBJ2-3; D perhaps matches TRBD2 (6 bases). Trimming left V 0 bases short and J 5 bases short, with 10 bases between. The CDR3 consists of 14 residues. The germline V gene has CDR1 SGHRS and CDR2 YFSETQ. CDR3 sequence reads: CASSLATGVDTQYF. CDR3 coding DNA: TGCGCCAGCAGCTTGGCTACGGGGGTAGATACGCAGTATTTT.

This clonotype was counted a few times. V is TRBV28 and J is TRBJ2-2, with D possibly being TRBD2 (5 bases). V lost 6 bases and J 9 bases, leaving 11 bases between the germline ends. Per the germline V gene, CDR1 is MDHEN and CDR2 is SYDVKM. This CDR3 has 12 residues. The CDR3 coding sequence is TGTGCCAGCAGCCCACCGGGGAGGGAGCTGTTTTTT. This codes for CASSPPGRELFF.

The J gene is TRBJ2-3, the V gene TRBV6-2 or TRBV6-3; D is unclear. The CDR3 is made up of 12 amino acids. Trimming took off 2 bases at V and 4 bases at J, with 4 bases between the two ends. Germline CDR1 reads MNHEY; CDR2 reads SVGEGT. The CDR3 DNA reads as TGTGCCAGCAGTTACGGCCCAGATACGCAGTATTTT. It specifies CASSYGPDTQYF.

This chain uses TRBV12-3 or TRBV12-4 with TRBJ2-3; D possibly corresponds to TRBD2 (6 bases). Trimming left V 5 bases short and J 4 bases short, with 13 bases between. There are 14 residues in the CDR3. The CDR3 DNA sequence: TGTGCCAGCAGTACTTGGGCTAGCGCAGATACGCAGTATTTT. The encoded protein is CASSTWASADTQYF.

V usage is TRBV4-3 and J usage is TRBJ2-1; D is uncertain. V lost 4 bases to trimming and J lost 8 bases, with 12 bases between them. Germline assignment: CDR1 LGHNA and CDR2 YSLEER. This CDR3 spans 13 amino acids. This chain's CDR3 is CASSRTQGDEQFF. The CDR3 DNA sequence: TGCGCCAGCAGCCGGACGCAAGGAGATGAGCAGTTCTTC.

This clonotype was recorded a few times. This chain uses TRBV6-6 with TRBJ2-2; D perhaps matches TRBD2 (6 bases). The CDR3 loop spans 13 amino acids. The V end lost 11 bases, the J end lost 1 base, and 11 bases lay between the germline ends. Per germline, CDR1 MNHNY and CDR2 SVGAGI (reference sequence). The CDR3 loop is CALGLLNTGELFF. DNA for the CDR3: TGTGCCTTGGGACTCCTGAACACCGGGGAGCTGTTTTTT.

Concerning this clonotype itself: The CDR3 does not end in the conserved phenylalanine or tryptophan, so this is likely a read error. The chain combines TRBV20-1 with TRBJ2-7, with D perhaps assigned TRBD1 or TRBD2 (5 bases each). This CDR3 contains 15 residues. Germline assignment: CDR1 DFQATT and CDR2 SNEGSKA (reference sequence). The CDR3 is CSAVPRERYSYEQYL. The CDR3, as DNA: TGCAGTGCTGTCCCCAGGGAGCGGTATTCCTACGAACAGTACCTC.